This T cell receptor (beta chain) was documented in a study of blood T cell repertoires in COVID-19. Participants were aged 18 to 89 years from approximately 23 US areas. Participants had their cohort set by participant-reported clinical history. This clone was found once. The V end lost 8 bases, the J end lost 5 bases, and 11 bases lay between the germline ends. The CDR3 has 13 amino acids. CDR1 is SGHRS, CDR2 YFSETQ, per germline. The repertoire was sequenced with immunoSEQ multiplex PCR; TCRdb's copy has only in-frame clones and lacks some. This sample yields approximately 280,000 clones, of which roughly 89% are seen a single time; 1.9% belongs to the top ten.

This TCR derives from an older woman who had recovered from COVID-19. The rearrangement uses TRBV5-1 and TRBJ1-6; D gene uncertain. The sequenced sample was PBMCs or T cells enriched from blood (not recorded which). CDR3 bases: TGCGCCAGTACGTCGGAGGATAATTCACCCCTCCACTTT. Its translation: CASTSEDNSPLHF.